This is a list of T cell receptor beta chains from one sample in a study of T cells expressing NK-cell markers. TCRdb processed the 5' RACE reads again and assigns one entry to each CDR3 protein, with no DNA. The sample features roughly 180,000 distinct CDR3 sequences, with around 18% in its top ten. The sample taken for sequencing was blood T cells: a sorted CD56 or NKG2C T cell subset, CD4+ or CD8+ T cells, or bulk PBMC T cells (not recorded which). These receptors came from a woman aged 18 to 75 in good health. Each CDR3 is given with its conserved first and last residue. The order of the fields is CDR3 protein, J gene, V gene, CDR3 length.

CASSRLAGGLPADTQYF TRBJ2-3 TRBV7-2 17
CATSDSPGRGGEETQYF TRBJ2-5 TRBV24-1 17
CASKRARYGYTF TRBJ1-2 TRBV12-3/TRBV12-4 12
CASSPSGGFDSLHF TRBJ1-6 TRBV5-1 14
CASSRGQDEQFF TRBJ2-1 TRBV5-1 12
CSVEKLAGAYNEQFF TRBJ2-1 TRBV29-1 15
CASSLLGRDTEAFF TRBJ1-1 TRBV5-1 14
CAIKGLAGVSEQFF TRBJ2-1 TRBV10-3 14
CASSLRVAGAGANVLTF TRBJ2-6 TRBV5-1 17
CSVEVHSAYNEQFF TRBJ2-1 TRBV29-1 14
CASSLSGTYTDTQYF TRBJ2-3 TRBV4-2 15
CASSKGHSGNTIYF TRBJ1-3 TRBV3-1 14
CASSLLHGTGELFF TRBJ2-2 TRBV12-3/TRBV12-4 14
CASSSAGGPSQETQYF TRBJ2-5 TRBV5-1 16
CASSYVSGGRLEQYF TRBJ2-7 TRBV6-5 15
CASSFGTEDYEQYF TRBJ2-7 TRBV5-1 14
CASSSQTDNYGYTF TRBJ1-2 TRBV5-4 14
CASSPNGQGNTGELFF TRBJ2-2 TRBV5-1 16
CSPVGGLGQETQYF TRBJ2-5 TRBV20-1 14
CSATTGRFTDTQYF TRBJ2-3 TRBV20-1 14
CASSQVRQGYTGELFF TRBJ2-2 TRBV4-2 16
CASSEFRGPGEQFF TRBJ2-1 TRBV6-4 14
CASSQASGALNEQFF TRBJ2-1 TRBV5-1 15
CASEGGGVKGQYF TRBJ2-7 TRBV28 13
CASSENRARTGGNTIYF TRBJ1-3 TRBV7-3 17
CASSLGRLSYGYTF TRBJ1-2 TRBV12-3/TRBV12-4 14
CASSPNPGEGNTEAFF TRBJ1-1 TRBV5-1 16
CASSQSSASYEQYF TRBJ2-7 TRBV7-8 14
CSASPTGGTPDTQYF TRBJ2-3 TRBV20-1 15
CATSDSYRSSSYNEQFF TRBJ2-1 TRBV24-1 17
CASSYSRWGNTGELFF TRBJ2-2 TRBV6-5 16
CATSLHGDTQYF TRBJ2-3 TRBV15 12
CATAWGQGAYEQYF TRBJ2-7 TRBV15 14
CASSLVGTGARVEDTQYF TRBJ2-3 TRBV13 18
CASSWTSLQETQYF TRBJ2-5 TRBV5-1 14
CSARLPPYNEQFF TRBJ2-1 TRBV20-1 13
CASSLTGFEGQFF TRBJ2-1 TRBV4-1 13
CARARSSPRTDTQYF TRBJ2-3 TRBV9 15
CSAIRAGSYGYTF TRBJ1-2 TRBV20-1 13
CASSYGPTGGLRETQYF TRBJ2-5 TRBV11-3 17
CSARPWTGGSYNEQFF TRBJ2-1 TRBV20-1 16
CASSQDFRAEKLFF TRBJ1-4 TRBV4-2 14
CASTVMSGDTIYF TRBJ1-3 TRBV12-3/TRBV12-4 13
CASSQGRTHTGELFF TRBJ2-2 TRBV3-1 15
CASSPGTGARSNQPQHF TRBJ1-5 TRBV5-1 17
CASSLGLEGNTIYF TRBJ1-3 TRBV28 14
CASSLLAGEWSYNEQFF TRBJ2-1 TRBV7-8 17
CASSERGNEQFF TRBJ2-1 TRBV6-1 12
CATSDQTVKEAQYF TRBJ2-5 TRBV24-1 14
CASSLGGSGSYNEQFF TRBJ2-1 TRBV7-3 16
CASKGPNTGELFF TRBJ2-2 TRBV12-3/TRBV12-4 13
CASSFLWREGREQYF TRBJ2-7 TRBV27 15
CASSPAGTGNSYEQYF TRBJ2-7 TRBV7-8 16
CASSSDGQIYGYTF TRBJ1-2 TRBV28 14